The entry below describes one TCR beta chain. Other nucleotide sequences from this sample produce the same CDR3. This sample is drawn from a study of blood T cell repertoires in COVID-19. Across the whole study: Both acute and convalescent COVID-19 samples were obtained from the United States, Italy and Spain. Nucleic acid was either cDNA or gDNA, and it came from T cells, B-cell-depleted T cells, or PBMCs.

Methods used by the authors: How many nucleated cells were present was estimated from reference gene primer amplification. Only in-frame clones appear in the TCRdb table, and some are missing; sequencing was by immunoSEQ multiplex PCR. V and J calls and clone size are those listed in that table; D and trimming were worked out from the DNA. The table shows 130,000 to 150,000 clones, with over 75% occurring only once. This CDR3 contains 14 residues. V was shortened by 3 bases and J by 5 bases, with 10 bases between the two germline ends. Germline-derived CDR1 and CDR2 are MDHEN and SYDVKM. This clonotype was obtained from an older woman with active COVID-19. The chain has TRBV28 and TRBJ1-4; no firm D call. Material: peripheral blood. CDR3 in amino acids: CASSFSGSNEKLFF. CDR3 sequence (DNA): TGTGCCAGCAGTTTTTCCGGGAGCAATGAAAAACTGTTTTTT.